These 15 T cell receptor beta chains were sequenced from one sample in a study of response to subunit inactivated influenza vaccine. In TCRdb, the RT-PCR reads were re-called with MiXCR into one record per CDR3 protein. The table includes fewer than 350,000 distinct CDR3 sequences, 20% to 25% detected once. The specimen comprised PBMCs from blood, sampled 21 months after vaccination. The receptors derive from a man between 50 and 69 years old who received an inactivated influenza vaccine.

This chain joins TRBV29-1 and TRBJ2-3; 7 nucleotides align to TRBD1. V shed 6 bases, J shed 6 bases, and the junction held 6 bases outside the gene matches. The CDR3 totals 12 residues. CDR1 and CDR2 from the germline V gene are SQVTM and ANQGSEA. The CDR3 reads CSVVGQSDTQYF. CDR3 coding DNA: TGCAGCGTGGTGGGACAGTCGGATACGCAGTATTTT.

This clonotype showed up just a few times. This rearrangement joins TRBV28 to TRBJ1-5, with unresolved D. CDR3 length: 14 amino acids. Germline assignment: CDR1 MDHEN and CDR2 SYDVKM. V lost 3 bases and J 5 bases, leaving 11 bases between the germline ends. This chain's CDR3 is CASSFSSGYQPQHF. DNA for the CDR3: TGTGCCAGCAGTTTCTCTTCGGGGTATCAGCCCCAGCATTTT.

This CDR3 reads CASSHSGYNSQETQYF. The CDR3 coding sequence is TGTGCCAGCAGCCATAGCGGGTACAACTCCCAAGAGACCCAGTACTTC. The V call is TRBV7-2, the J call TRBJ2-5, with 7 bases aligning to TRBD2. The trim removed 5 bases at V and 1 base at J, leaving 10 bases unmatched. CDR3 length: 16 residues. Germline V gene data show CDR1 as SGHTA and CDR2 as FQGNSA.

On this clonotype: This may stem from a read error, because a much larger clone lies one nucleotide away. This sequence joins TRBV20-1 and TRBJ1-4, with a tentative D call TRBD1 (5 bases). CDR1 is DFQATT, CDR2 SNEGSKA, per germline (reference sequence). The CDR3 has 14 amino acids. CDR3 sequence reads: CSAPRGTTNEKLIF. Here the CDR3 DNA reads TGCAGTGCCCCGAGGGGTACAACTAATGAAAAACTGATTTTT.

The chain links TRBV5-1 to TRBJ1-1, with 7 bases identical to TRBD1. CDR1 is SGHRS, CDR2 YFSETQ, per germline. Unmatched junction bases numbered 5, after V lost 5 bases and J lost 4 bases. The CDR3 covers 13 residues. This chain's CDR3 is CASSQGGSTEAFF. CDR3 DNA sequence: TGCGCCAGCAGTCAGGGGGGTAGCACTGAAGCTTTCTTT.

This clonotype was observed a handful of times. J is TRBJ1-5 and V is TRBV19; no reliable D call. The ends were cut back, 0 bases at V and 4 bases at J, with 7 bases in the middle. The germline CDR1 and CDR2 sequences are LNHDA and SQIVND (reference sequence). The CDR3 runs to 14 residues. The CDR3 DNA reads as TGTGCCAGTAGTATAGAGCCGGTAAATCAGCCCCAGCATTTT. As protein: CASSIEPVNQPQHF.

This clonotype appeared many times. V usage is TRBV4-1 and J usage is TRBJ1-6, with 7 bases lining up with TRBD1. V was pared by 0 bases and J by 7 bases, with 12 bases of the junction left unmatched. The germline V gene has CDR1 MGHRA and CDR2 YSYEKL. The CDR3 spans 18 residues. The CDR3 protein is CASSQEVRQGLRNSPLHF. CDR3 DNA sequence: TGCGCCAGCAGCCAAGAGGTCAGACAGGGCTTACGGAATTCACCCCTCCACTTT.

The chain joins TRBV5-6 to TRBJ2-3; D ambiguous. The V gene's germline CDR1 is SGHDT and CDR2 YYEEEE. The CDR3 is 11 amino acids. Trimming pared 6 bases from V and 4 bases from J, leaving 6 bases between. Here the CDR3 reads CASNKADTQYF. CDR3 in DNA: TGTGCCAGCAATAAGGCAGATACGCAGTATTTT.

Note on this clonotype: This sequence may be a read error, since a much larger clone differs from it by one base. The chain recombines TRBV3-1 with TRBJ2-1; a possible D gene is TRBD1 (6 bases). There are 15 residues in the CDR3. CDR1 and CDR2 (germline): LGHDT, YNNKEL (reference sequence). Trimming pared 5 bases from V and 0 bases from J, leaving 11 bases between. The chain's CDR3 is CASSKRRGSYNEQFF. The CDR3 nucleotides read TGTGCCAGCAGCAAGCGCAGGGGCTCCTACAATGAGCAGTTCTTC.

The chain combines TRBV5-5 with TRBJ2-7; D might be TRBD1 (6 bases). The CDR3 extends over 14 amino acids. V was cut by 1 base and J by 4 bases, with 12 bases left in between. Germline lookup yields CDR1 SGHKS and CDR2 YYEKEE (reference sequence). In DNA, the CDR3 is TGTGCCAGCAGCTTGTACAGGGAACTTTACGAGCAGTACTTC. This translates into CASSLYRELYEQYF.

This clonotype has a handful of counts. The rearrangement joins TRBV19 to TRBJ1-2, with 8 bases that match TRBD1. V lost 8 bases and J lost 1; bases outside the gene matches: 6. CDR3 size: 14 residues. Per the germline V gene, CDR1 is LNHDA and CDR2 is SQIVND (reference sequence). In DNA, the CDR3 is TGTGCCAGTGGACCGGACAGGGTTAACTATGGCTACACCTTC. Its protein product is CASGPDRVNYGYTF.

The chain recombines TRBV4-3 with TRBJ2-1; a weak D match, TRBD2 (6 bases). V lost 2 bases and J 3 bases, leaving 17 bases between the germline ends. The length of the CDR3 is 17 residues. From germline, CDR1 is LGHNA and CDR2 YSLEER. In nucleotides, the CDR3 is TGCGCCAGCAGCCAACACCCCCGGGACTCGATCTACAATGAGCAGTTCTTC. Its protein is CASSQHPRDSIYNEQFF.

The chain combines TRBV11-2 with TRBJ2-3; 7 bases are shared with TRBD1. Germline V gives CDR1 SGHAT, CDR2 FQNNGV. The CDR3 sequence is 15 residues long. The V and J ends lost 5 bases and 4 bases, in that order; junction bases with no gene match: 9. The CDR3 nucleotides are TGTGCCAGCAGCCCCCACACAGGGGTTCCAGATACGCAGTATTTT. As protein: CASSPHTGVPDTQYF.

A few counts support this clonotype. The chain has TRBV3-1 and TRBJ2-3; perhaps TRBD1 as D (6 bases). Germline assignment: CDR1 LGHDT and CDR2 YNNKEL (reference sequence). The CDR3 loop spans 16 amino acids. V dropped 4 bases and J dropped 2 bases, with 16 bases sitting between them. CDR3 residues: CASSPTSGTTTDTQYF. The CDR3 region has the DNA TGTGCCAGCAGCCCAACTTCCGGGACAACCACAGATACGCAGTATTTT.

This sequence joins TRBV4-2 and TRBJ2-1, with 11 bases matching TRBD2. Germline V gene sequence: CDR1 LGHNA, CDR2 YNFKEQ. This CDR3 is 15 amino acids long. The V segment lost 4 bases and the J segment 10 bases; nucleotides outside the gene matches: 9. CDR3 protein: CASSLSGRAAEEQFF. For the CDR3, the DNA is TGTGCCAGCAGCCTTAGCGGGAGGGCCGCGGAGGAGCAGTTCTTC.